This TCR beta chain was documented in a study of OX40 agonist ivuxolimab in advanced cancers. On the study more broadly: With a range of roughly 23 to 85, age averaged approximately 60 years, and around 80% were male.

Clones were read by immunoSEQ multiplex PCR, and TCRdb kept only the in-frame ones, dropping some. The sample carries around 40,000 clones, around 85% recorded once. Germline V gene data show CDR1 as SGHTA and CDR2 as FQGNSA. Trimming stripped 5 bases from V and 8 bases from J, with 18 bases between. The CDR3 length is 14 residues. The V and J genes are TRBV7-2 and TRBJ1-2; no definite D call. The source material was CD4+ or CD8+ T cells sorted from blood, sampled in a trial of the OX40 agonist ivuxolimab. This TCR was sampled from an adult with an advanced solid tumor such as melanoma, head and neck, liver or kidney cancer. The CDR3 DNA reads TGTGCCAGCAGCGCGGCCAGCCGGGAACGGGGCTACACCTTC. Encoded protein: CASSAASRERGYTF.